This TCR beta chain originates from a study of ipilimumab plus nivolumab after autologous stem cell transplantation. The CDR3 extends over 11 amino acids. Trimming removed 1 base from V and 2 bases from J, with 0 bases in between. Germline-derived CDR1 and CDR2 are GTSNPN and SVGIG (reference sequence). Data came from immunoSEQ multiplex PCR; TCRdb stores just in-frame clones and leaves some out. The sample yields thousands of clones, about 62% seen once. This clone is classed as medium-sized. This sequence originates from a male donor with multiple myeloma. The sample consisted of PBMCs, taken in a trial of ipilimumab plus nivolumab as post-transplant consolidation. The V gene is TRBV30, the J gene TRBJ2-1, with D unclear. The CDR3 protein is CAWSAYNEQFF. CDR3 DNA: TGTGCCTGGAGTGCCTACAATGAGCAGTTCTTC.